The T cell receptor (beta chain) under discussion was sequenced for a study of blood T cell repertoires in COVID-19. Study context: T cells, B-cell-depleted T cells, or PBMCs provided the cDNA or gDNA that served as material.

Germline CDR1 SGHDT, CDR2 YYEEEE. This CDR3 has 14 amino acids. V trimming: 5 bases; J trimming: 1 base; junction bases outside the gene matches: 5. Sequencing was performed with immunoSEQ multiplex PCR; in TCRdb, only in-frame clones are kept and a portion is missing. The sample includes 140,000 or so clones, 88% of them seen just once. This TCR came from a woman aged 50 to 60 with acute or convalescent COVID-19. The chain has TRBV5-6 and TRBJ1-1, with 7 bases aligning to TRBD1. Sequenced sample: peripheral blood. The CDR3 DNA reads TGTGCCAGCAGTCTTAACAGGGGGAACACTGAAGCTTTCTTT. Translated: CASSLNRGNTEAFF.